This T cell receptor beta chain was obtained from a study of T cell repertoires in cytomegalovirus infection. The overall study: CMV epitopes in the study were HLA-C-restricted (recently identified) and HLA-B-restricted (well studied). TCR beta signatures that were public indicated CMV infection and matching HLA type. Study-level results: Cumulative frequency of public TCR beta families picked out carriers of CMV plus the relevant HLA. CMV-specific TCR beta clonotypes restricted by HLA-C dominated the ex vivo response.

As concerns this clonotype: Its antigen is as yet unknown.

Germline CDR1 reads MGHDK; CDR2 reads SYGVNS. This CDR3 comprises 16 residues. The V segment lost 6 bases and the J segment 9 bases; nucleotides outside the gene matches: 11. TCRdb fed the reads into MiXCR, producing one record per CDR3 protein. This table has 300,000 to 400,000 distinct CDR3 sequences, 25% appearing once. The sequence was collected from a human donor in good health (CMV status not recorded). Some clones in this sample may be carry-over from other donors' samples. J is TRBJ2-1 and V is TRBV25-1; 13 bases are shared with TRBD2. The source material was cultured PBMCs, sampled from culture after CMV antigen stimulation. The CDR3 loop is CASSQRGTSGTSEQFF. As DNA, the CDR3 is TGTGCCAGCAGCCAAAGGGGGACTAGCGGGACGAGTGAGCAGTTCTTC. Combining the CDR3 with reference TRBV25-1 and TRBJ2-1 gives the whole variable domain EADIYQTPRYLVIGTGKKITLECSQTMGHDKMYWYQQDPGMELHLIHYSYGVNSTEKGDLSSESTVSRIRTEHFPLTLESARPSHTSQYLCASSQRGTSGTSEQFFGPGTRLTVL.